This TCR beta chain stems from a study of shared clonotypes between healthy human individuals. For the study at large: CD4 naive cells filled three plates per donor, CD4 memory three, CD8 naive two and CD8 memory one.

Study results and caveats: Among four donors, approximately 5% of naive CD4 clonotypes were found in common. Researchers sampled blood only, noting tissue repertoires likely differ.

Libraries were prepared by immunoSEQ multiplex PCR; TCRdb keeps only in-frame clonotypes and omits some of them. This repertoire shows around 1,000,000 clones, 77% found once; its top ten account for about 0.89%. About this clone itself: Its antigen is undetermined.

Every donor was a Caucasian adult from Nashville, Tennessee. Per germline, CDR1 MDHEN and CDR2 SYDVKM. Trimming cost V 1 base and J 6 bases, with 15 bases left between them. CDR3 length: 15 amino acids. This chain joins TRBV28 and TRBJ1-1; D is unclear. The sequenced sample consisted of memory CD4+ T cells from PBMCs. Noted subset: CD45RA-negative fraction. The sequence was obtained from a man in his late teens or twenties in good health. Some clones in this sample may be carry-over from other donors' samples. In nucleotides, the CDR3 is TGTGCCAGCAGTTTATATCTCTCACTGGGCGCTGAAGCTTTCTTT. Translation gives CASSLYLSLGAEAFF.